Many counts were recorded for the clone carrying this T cell receptor beta chain. What it recognizes is unknown. The CDR3 is made up of 15 amino acids. Germline V gene lookup returns CDR1 SGHVS and CDR2 FQNEAQ. Trimming left V 0 bases short and J 4 bases short, with 12 bases between. RNA transcripts gave rise to amplified TCR beta CDR3 regions. HTBI primers drove first-round RT-PCR of the TCR CDR3. MiXCR, applied by TCRdb to the multiplex PCR reads, yields one record per CDR3 protein. This table holds about 570,000 distinct CDR3 sequences, around 46% found once. Exclusion of patients followed from uncontrolled infection, other autoimmune disease, pregnancy or lactation. Thyroid ultrasound and orbital computed tomography, with clinical symptoms and serum thyroxine and TRAb, informed diagnoses. The sample belongs to a study of T cells in Graves' hyperthyroidism and ophthalmopathy. Study-wide points: Most clonotypes expanded in the thyroid (above 0.001) were also present in blood. Ophthalmopathy and stable hyperthyroidism were told apart by a 13 V-J model.

Material: peripheral blood or thyroid tissue (not recorded which). The chain joins TRBV7-8 to TRBJ1-2; tentative D call: TRBD1 (6 bases). The sequence was collected from an adult woman with Graves' disease, either hyperthyroidism or ophthalmopathy (not recorded which). Here the CDR3 DNA reads TGTGCCAGCAGCTTAGCGAGGGGGGGCGGCTATGGCTACACCTTC. Protein product: CASSLARGGGYGYTF.